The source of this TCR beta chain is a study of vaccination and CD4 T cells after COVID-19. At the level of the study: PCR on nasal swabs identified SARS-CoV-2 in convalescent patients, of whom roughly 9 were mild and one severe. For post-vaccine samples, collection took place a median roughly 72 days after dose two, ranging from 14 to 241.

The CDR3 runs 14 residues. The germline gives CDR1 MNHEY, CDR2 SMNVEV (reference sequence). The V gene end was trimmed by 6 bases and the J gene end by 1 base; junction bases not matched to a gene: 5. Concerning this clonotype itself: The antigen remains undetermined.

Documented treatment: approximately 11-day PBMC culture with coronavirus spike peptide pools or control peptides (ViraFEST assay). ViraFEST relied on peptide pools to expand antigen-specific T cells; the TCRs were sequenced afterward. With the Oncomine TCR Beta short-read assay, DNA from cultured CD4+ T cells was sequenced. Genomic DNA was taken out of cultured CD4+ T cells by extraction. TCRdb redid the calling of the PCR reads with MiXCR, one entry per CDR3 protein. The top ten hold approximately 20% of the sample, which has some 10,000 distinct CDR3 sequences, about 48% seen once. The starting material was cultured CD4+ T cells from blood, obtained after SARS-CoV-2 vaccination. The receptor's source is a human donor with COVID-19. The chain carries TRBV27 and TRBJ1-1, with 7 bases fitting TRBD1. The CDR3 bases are TGTGCCAGCAGCCTAGGGACAGCGAACACTGAAGCTTTCTTT. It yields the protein CASSLGTANTEAFF.